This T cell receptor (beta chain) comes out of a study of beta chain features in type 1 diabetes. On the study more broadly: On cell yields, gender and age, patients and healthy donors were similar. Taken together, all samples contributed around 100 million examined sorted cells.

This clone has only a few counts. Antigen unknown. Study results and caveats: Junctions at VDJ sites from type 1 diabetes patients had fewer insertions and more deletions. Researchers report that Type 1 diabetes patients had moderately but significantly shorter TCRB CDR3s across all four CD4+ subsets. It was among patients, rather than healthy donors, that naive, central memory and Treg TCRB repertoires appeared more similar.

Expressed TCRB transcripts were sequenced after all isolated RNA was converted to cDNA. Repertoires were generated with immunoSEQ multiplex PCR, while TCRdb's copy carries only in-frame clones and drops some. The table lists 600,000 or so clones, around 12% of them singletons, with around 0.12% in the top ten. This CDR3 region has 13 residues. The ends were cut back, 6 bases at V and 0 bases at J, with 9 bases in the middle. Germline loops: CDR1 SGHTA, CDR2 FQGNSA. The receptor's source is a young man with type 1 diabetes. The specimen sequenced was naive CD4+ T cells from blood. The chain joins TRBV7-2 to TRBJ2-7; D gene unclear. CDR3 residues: CASRAPSSYEQYF. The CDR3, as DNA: TGTGCCAGCAGGGCTCCTAGCTCCTACGAGCAGTACTTC.